One sample yielded the 24 T cell receptor beta chains listed below, sequenced in a study of neurological immune-mediated disorders. TCRdb analysed the 5' RACE reads with MiXCR anew, one entry per CDR3 protein. The table has 18,000 or so distinct CDR3 sequences, about 10% seen once; the top ten hold roughly 29%. The specimen was CD8+ T cells from blood. Receptor source: a woman between 50 and 59 years old in good health.

The chain employs TRBV24-1 and TRBJ2-3; D is ambiguous. This CDR3 contains 12 residues. CDR1 and CDR2 from the germline V gene are KGHDR and SFDVKD. The germline V and J ends were trimmed by 4 bases and 5 bases, with 6 bases remaining between them. CDR3 in DNA: TGTGCCACCAGTGACTACAAAGATACGCAGTATTTT. Translated: CATSDYKDTQYF.

This clonotype was counted ten times or more. The chain is built from TRBV7-6 and TRBJ2-5; TRBD2 agrees at 11 bases. CDR3 length: 14 residues. J was trimmed by 5 bases and V by 5 bases; bases with no gene match: 4. Germline CDR1 and CDR2: SGHVS and FNYEAQ. The CDR3 loop is CASSPTSGSETQYF. Written as DNA, the CDR3 is TGTGCCAGCAGCCCCACTAGCGGGAGTGAGACCCAGTACTTC.

This clonotype was detected ten times or more. The chain combines TRBV7-9 with TRBJ2-4; D is tentatively TRBD1 or TRBD2 (5 bases each). CDR1 is SEHNR and CDR2 is FQNEAQ in the germline V gene (reference sequence). The CDR3 has 14 residues. V lost 5 bases to trimming and J lost 12 bases, with 20 bases between them. Written as DNA, the CDR3 is TGTGCCAGCAGCGACACGGACGGGGAAAGGGGTCAGTACTTC. Residues: CASSDTDGERGQYF.

This clonotype has ten or more counts. V is TRBV5-1 and J is TRBJ2-1; 9 bases are shared with TRBD2. The CDR3 length is 16 residues. V gave up 4 bases and J gave up 4 bases; unmatched junction bases: 9. Germline CDR1 reads SGHRS; CDR2 reads YFSETQ. In nucleotides, the CDR3 is TGCGCCAGCAGCCCCACCCGCGGGGGGGCATACAATGAGCAGTTCTTC. Amino acids: CASSPTRGGAYNEQFF.

This clonotype was detected ten times or more. J is TRBJ1-5 and V is TRBV15; D is unclear. There are 17 residues in the CDR3. Between the trimmed V and J ends, which lost 2 bases and 1 base, there was a span of 15 bases. The germline V gene has CDR1 LNHNV and CDR2 YYDKDF (reference sequence). CDR3 sequence: CATSRSISRRSNQPQHF. As DNA, the CDR3 is TGTGCCACCAGCAGATCCATCAGTCGACGGAGCAATCAGCCCCAGCATTTT.

This clonotype was detected many times. The chain combines TRBV4-1 with TRBJ1-4; TRBD1 is a possible D gene (6 bases). The CDR3 consists of 13 residues. Trimming removed 4 bases from V and 8 bases from J, with 11 bases in between. The germline gives CDR1 MGHRA, CDR2 YSYEKL. CDR3 sequence reads: CASSPAGVEKLFF. The DNA of the CDR3 is TGCGCCAGCAGCCCGGCAGGGGTGGAAAAACTGTTTTTT.

The rearrangement links TRBV5-4 to TRBJ2-2; D gene unclear. This CDR3 has 15 amino acids. The germline V gene encodes CDR1 SGHNT and CDR2 YYREEE (reference sequence). The ends were cut back, 0 bases at V and 1 base at J, with 7 bases in the middle. DNA for the CDR3: TGTGCCAGCAGCTTGGGCCTTCTGAACACCGGGGAGCTGTTTTTT. Protein: CASSLGLLNTGELFF.

The gene calls are TRBV28 and TRBJ2-7, with 8 bases aligning to TRBD2. This CDR3 comprises 15 residues. V trimming: 6 bases; J trimming: 9 bases; junction bases outside the gene matches: 16. Germline CDR1 is MDHEN and CDR2 is SYDVKM. CDR3 amino acids: CASRGSGNFDTRQYF. CDR3 coding DNA: TGTGCCAGCAGGGGTAGCGGGAATTTTGATACGAGGCAGTACTTC.

This clonotype has ten or more counts. V is TRBV30 and J is TRBJ2-2; D not certain. The CDR3 covers 13 residues. Between the trimmed V and J ends, which lost 0 bases and 1 base, there was a span of 3 bases. Per the germline V gene, CDR1 is GTSNPN and CDR2 is SVGIG (reference sequence). The CDR3 region is CAWSVQNTGELFF. CDR3 DNA sequence: TGTGCCTGGAGTGTTCAGAACACCGGGGAGCTGTTTTTT.

This clonotype appeared many times. CDR3 amino acids: CASSGPPWTGNEAFF. Written as DNA, the CDR3 is TGTGCCAGCAGCGGGCCCCCATGGACGGGCAATGAAGCTTTCTTT. V usage is TRBV7-9 and J usage is TRBJ1-1, with no clear D. Looked up from germline, CDR1 is SEHNR and CDR2 is FQNEAQ (reference sequence). V lost 5 bases and J 7 bases, leaving 20 bases between the germline ends. The CDR3 is made up of 15 amino acids.

The V gene is TRBV2, the J gene TRBJ1-1; 8 bases map to TRBD1. J lost 4 bases, V lost 4 bases, and 11 bases had no gene match. CDR3 length equals 16 residues. Germline lookup yields CDR1 SNHLY and CDR2 FYNNEI. The CDR3: CASSGSPQGAGTEAFF. The CDR3 nucleotides read TGTGCCAGCAGTGGGTCACCGCAGGGGGCCGGCACTGAAGCTTTCTTT.

This clonotype was observed at least ten times. The chain is built from TRBV7-2 and TRBJ2-3, with unresolved D. The CDR3 is made up of 12 amino acids. The V gene's germline CDR1 is SGHTA and CDR2 FQGNSA. Between the trimmed V and J ends, which lost 4 bases and 3 bases, there was a span of 5 bases. The CDR3 region is CASSSITDTQYF. The CDR3 DNA follows: TGTGCCAGCAGCTCCATTACAGATACGCAGTATTTT.

In its sample, this clonotype was seen many times. This chain connects TRBV28 to TRBJ1-5; 10 nucleotides line up with TRBD1. Per the germline V gene, CDR1 is MDHEN and CDR2 is SYDVKM. The CDR3 contains 18 residues. V lost 3 bases, J lost 3 bases, and 11 bases stayed unmatched. The CDR3 coding sequence is TGTGCCAGCAGTTTCAAGCCCGGGACAGGGGTTAACAATCAGCCCCAGCATTTT. This encodes CASSFKPGTGVNNQPQHF.

This clonotype was observed many times. The rearrangement joins TRBV20-1 to TRBJ2-1, with a weak D call TRBD1 (6 bases). This CDR3 is 14 amino acids long. V lost 3 bases to trimming and J lost 3 bases, with 12 bases between them. The germline V gene has CDR1 DFQATT and CDR2 SNEGSKA (reference sequence). CDR3 bases: TGCAGTGCTAGGGGGGCGGATCTCTACAATGAGCAGTTCTTC. Its protein is CSARGADLYNEQFF.

In its sample, this clonotype was seen many times. V and J are TRBV5-1 and TRBJ2-3; 8 bases match TRBD2. After removal of 4 bases from V and 2 bases from J, the junction contained 9 bases not matched to a gene. From germline, CDR1 is SGHRS and CDR2 YFSETQ. The CDR3 runs to 16 residues. CDR3 in amino acids: CASSQVAGGYTDTQYF. The CDR3 bases are TGCGCCAGCAGCCAGGTGGCGGGGGGCTACACAGATACGCAGTATTTT.

The chain has TRBV7-9 and TRBJ2-3; 13 bases match TRBD2. CDR1 is SEHNR and CDR2 is FQNEAQ in the germline V gene (reference sequence). The CDR3 covers 17 residues. The trim removed 3 bases at V and 6 bases at J, leaving 9 bases unmatched. The CDR3 reads CASSLGLAGPRGDTQYF. DNA for the CDR3: TGTGCCAGCAGCTTGGGACTAGCGGGACCCCGAGGGGATACGCAGTATTTT.

In its sample, this clonotype was seen many times. The J gene is TRBJ1-1, the V gene TRBV2; no clear D. Per germline, CDR1 SNHLY and CDR2 FYNNEI. The CDR3 extends over 14 amino acids. V shed 2 bases and J shed 7 bases, with 14 bases lying between them. The CDR3 DNA reads as TGTGCCAGCAGTGAACCCAGGACCCGTGATGAAGCTTTCTTT. Translating gives CASSEPRTRDEAFF. Based on the CDR3 plus reference TRBV2 and TRBJ1-1, the full variable domain is EPEVTQTPSHQVTQMGQEVILRCVPISNHLYFYWYRQILGQKVEFLVSFYNNEISEKSEIFDDQFSVERPDGSNFTLKIRSTKLEDSAMYFCASSEPRTRDEAFFGQGTRLTVV.

Ten or more counts support this clonotype. The chain combines TRBV25-1 with TRBJ2-2; the match to TRBD2 covers 11 bases. Trimming took 6 bases from V and 4 from J; bases not matched to a gene: 4. Per the germline V gene, CDR1 is MGHDK and CDR2 is SYGVNS. The CDR3 consists of 15 residues. The CDR3 is CASSTSGSGTGELFF. In DNA, the CDR3 is TGTGCCAGCAGCACTAGCGGGAGTGGCACCGGGGAGCTGTTTTTT.

In this sample, this clonotype turned up many times. The chain recombines TRBV6-6 with TRBJ2-1; D remains unclear. The V and J ends lost 6 bases and 9 bases respectively, with 12 bases between them. CDR3 size: 12 residues. Germline V gene lookup returns CDR1 MNHNY and CDR2 SVGAGI (reference sequence). The CDR3 nucleotides read TGTGCCAGCAGCTATACGGTCAGTGAGCAGTTCTTC. Translating it yields CASSYTVSEQFF.

This clonotype was detected many times. This rearrangement joins TRBV5-1 to TRBJ2-1; 14 bases match TRBD2. Germline V gives CDR1 SGHRS, CDR2 YFSETQ. The CDR3 loop spans 17 amino acids. The V segment lost 5 bases and the J segment 2 bases; nucleotides outside the gene matches: 6. This CDR3 reads CASRPGLAGGTYNEQFF. The CDR3 DNA sequence: TGCGCCAGCAGACCAGGACTAGCGGGGGGTACCTACAATGAGCAGTTCTTC.

In this sample, this clonotype turned up many times. CDR3: CATSDYLGRVGYTF. CDR3 nucleotide sequence: TGTGCCACCAGTGATTATCTGGGGCGAGTTGGCTACACCTTC. The chain combines TRBV24-1 with TRBJ1-2; TRBD1 might be the D (5 bases). CDR1 and CDR2 (germline): KGHDR, SFDVKD. CDR3 length equals 14 residues. The germline V and J ends were trimmed by 2 bases and 7 bases, with 13 bases remaining between them.

This clonotype was observed many times. Here the CDR3 reads CSVGGGVDGYTF. The CDR3, as DNA: TGCAGCGTCGGTGGGGGTGTGGATGGCTACACCTTC. This chain uses TRBV29-1 with TRBJ1-2; D possibly corresponds to TRBD1 (5 bases). Per the germline V gene, CDR1 is SQVTM and CDR2 is ANQGSEA. Trimming pared 6 bases from V and 6 bases from J, leaving 14 bases between. The CDR3 is made up of 12 amino acids.

This clonotype was counted many times. The genes are TRBV6-5 and TRBJ2-1; 8 bases are shared with TRBD1. The CDR3 has 15 amino acids. Germline CDR1 reads MNHEY; CDR2 reads SVGAGI. Trimming took 2 bases from V and 2 from J; bases not matched to a gene: 2. The CDR3 reads CASSYDRGTYNEQFF. CDR3 DNA sequence: TGTGCCAGCAGTTACGACAGGGGCACCTACAATGAGCAGTTCTTC.

This sequence joins TRBV20-1 and TRBJ2-7; 8 bases map to TRBD1. The CDR3 totals 13 residues. Per the germline V gene, CDR1 is DFQATT and CDR2 is SNEGSKA (reference sequence). Trimming at V came to 7 bases and at J to 2 bases, leaving 7 bases not matched to a gene. The CDR3 region is CSVPGQAAYEQYF. The CDR3 region has the DNA TGCAGTGTTCCGGGACAGGCCGCCTACGAGCAGTACTTC.